Described below is a single T cell receptor beta chain sequence and its context. The antigen is undetermined. The sample comes from a study of OX40 agonist ivuxolimab in advanced cancers. As for the study in general: Patients enrolled in dose escalation were diagnosed with hepatocellular carcinoma, melanoma, renal cell or head and neck cancer. Findings and limits, study-wide: Normalized T-cell clonal expansion was also low in some nonresponders. Partial responders dosed at 0.1-3.0 mg/kg displayed clonal expansion ranking among the lowest.

With autoimmune disease history or systemic immunosuppression, patients were excluded. Clones were sequenced by immunoSEQ multiplex PCR, and TCRdb holds only the in-frame ones, with some missing. The sample contains some 65,000 clones, roughly 76% of which appear only once. Germline CDR1 and CDR2: SNHLY and FYNNEI. Trimming left V 1 base short and J 4 bases short, with 11 bases between. The CDR3 runs to 15 residues. The genes are TRBV2 and TRBJ2-1; D unclear. The receptor was derived from an adult with an advanced solid tumor such as melanoma, head and neck, liver or kidney cancer. The starting material was CD4+ or CD8+ T cells sorted from blood, obtained in a trial of the OX40 agonist ivuxolimab. In DNA form, the CDR3 reads TGTGCCAGCAGTGAAGGTAGCCCCAGGTACAATGAGCAGTTCTTC. Its protein product is CASSEGSPRYNEQFF.